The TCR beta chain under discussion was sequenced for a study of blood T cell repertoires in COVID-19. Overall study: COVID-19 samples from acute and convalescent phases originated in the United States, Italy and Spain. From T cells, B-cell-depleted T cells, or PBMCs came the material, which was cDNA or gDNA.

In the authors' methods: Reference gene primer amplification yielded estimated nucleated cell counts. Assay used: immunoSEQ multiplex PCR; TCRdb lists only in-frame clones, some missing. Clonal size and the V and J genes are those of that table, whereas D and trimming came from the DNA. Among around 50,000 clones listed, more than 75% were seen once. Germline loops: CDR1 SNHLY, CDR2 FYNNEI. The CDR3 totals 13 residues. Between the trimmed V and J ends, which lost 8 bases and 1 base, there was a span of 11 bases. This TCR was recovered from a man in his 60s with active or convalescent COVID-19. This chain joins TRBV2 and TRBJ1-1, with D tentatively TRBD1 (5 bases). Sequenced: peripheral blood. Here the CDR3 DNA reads TGTGCCAGCGCGAGGGGAGGGAACACTGAAGCTTTCTTT. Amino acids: CASARGGNTEAFF. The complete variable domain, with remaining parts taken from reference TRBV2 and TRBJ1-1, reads EPEVTQTPSHQVTQMGQEVILRCVPISNHLYFYWYRQILGQKVEFLVSFYNNEISEKSEIFDDQFSVERPDGSNFTLKIRSTKLEDSAMYFCASARGGNTEAFFGQGTRLTVV.